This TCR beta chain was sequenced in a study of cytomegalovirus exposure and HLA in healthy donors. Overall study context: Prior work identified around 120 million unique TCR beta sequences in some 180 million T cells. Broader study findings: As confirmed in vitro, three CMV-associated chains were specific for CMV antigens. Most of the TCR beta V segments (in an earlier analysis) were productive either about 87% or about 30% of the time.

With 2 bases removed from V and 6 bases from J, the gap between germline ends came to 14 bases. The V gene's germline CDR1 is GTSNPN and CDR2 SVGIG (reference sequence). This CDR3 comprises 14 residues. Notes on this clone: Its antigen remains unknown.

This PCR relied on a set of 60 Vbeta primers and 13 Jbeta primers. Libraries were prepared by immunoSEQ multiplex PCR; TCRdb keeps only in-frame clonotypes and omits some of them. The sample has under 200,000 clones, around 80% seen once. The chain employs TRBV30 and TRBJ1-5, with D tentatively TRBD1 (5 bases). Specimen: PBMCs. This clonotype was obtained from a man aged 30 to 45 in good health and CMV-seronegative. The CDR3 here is CAWSSGNVAQPQHF. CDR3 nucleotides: TGTGCCTGGAGTTCAGGGAACGTAGCTCAGCCCCAGCATTTT.